The sequence of this T cell receptor (beta chain) was determined in a study of blood T cell repertoires in COVID-19. In terms of age and location, participants ranged from roughly 18 to 95 years and lived in around 22 US areas. In the 2 weeks before study entry, exposed participants met a COVID-19 case, which was PCR-confirmed or clinician-diagnosed. The authors' processing: Estimation of nucleated cell counts relied on the amplification of reference gene primers. The repertoire was sequenced with immunoSEQ multiplex PCR; TCRdb's copy has only in-frame clones and lacks some. V and J calls and clone size are given by that table; D and trimming were obtained from the DNA. The data hold some 150,000 clones, with about 80% observed a single time. CDR3 length: 15 amino acids. Germline V gives CDR1 MNHEY, CDR2 SVGAGI. V was trimmed by 6 bases and J by 3 bases, leaving 18 bases between them.

The origin of this receptor is a woman aged 18 to 35 who had been exposed to COVID-19. The chain joins TRBV6-5 to TRBJ2-7; D might be TRBD1 (6 bases). The sequencing input was PBMCs or T cells enriched from blood (not recorded which). The CDR3 coding sequence is TGTGCCAGCAGGACCGCACAGGGAGAGGGCTACGAGCAGTACTTC. Protein sequence: CASRTAQGEGYEQYF.